One T cell receptor beta chain is described in this entry. Antigen specificity is unknown. These data come from a study of siplizumab effects on memory and regulatory T cells. The study, taken as a whole, reports: The authors did not confirm suppressive function in proliferating Tregs from siplizumab cultures. Memory cells that were CD4+ and unstimulated gave rise to alloreactive sequences, which siplizumab significantly reduced. Naive T cells appeared more diverse than memory cells and seemed to be major alloresponse contributors.

The junction had 0 bases not matched to a gene; V was cut back by 1 base and J by 4 bases. Germline CDR1 and CDR2: SGHAT and FQNNGV. CDR3 length: 13 residues. Assay: immunoSEQ multiplex PCR; the TCRdb copy retains only in-frame clones and omits some. The repertoire holds about 87,000 clones, with approximately 90% as singletons. The chain has TRBV11-2 and TRBJ1-2; the match to TRBD1 covers 7 bases. The sequencing input was Tregs sorted from blood. This clonotype originated in a human donor in good health. This CDR3 reads CASSLGQGYGYTF. The CDR3 DNA sequence: TGTGCCAGCAGCTTAGGACAGGGCTATGGCTACACCTTC.